The subject of this entry is one T cell receptor (beta chain). The data belong to a study of shared clonotypes between healthy human individuals. Unsorted PBMC replicate PCRs drew on around 300 ng DNA, representing 25,000 to 30,000 T cell genomes. Produced via immunoSEQ multiplex PCR; TCRdb's table is partial and in-frame only. The top ten hold under 15% of the sample, which has about 470,000 clones, 70% to 80% seen once. Every contributor of samples was a Caucasian grown-up residing in Nashville, Tennessee. The sequenced sample consisted of PBMCs. The TCR sequence derives from a woman aged 40 to 50 in good health. Some clones in this sample may be carry-over from other donors' samples.

The CDR3 protein is CASSFSSGRANEQFF. In DNA, the CDR3 is TGCGCCAGCAGCTTTTCCAGCGGGAGGGCAAATGAGCAGTTCTTC. J is TRBJ2-1 and V is TRBV5-1; 10 bases match TRBD2. The V and J ends lost 2 bases and 7 bases, in that order; junction bases with no gene match: 6. Per the germline V gene, CDR1 is SGHRS and CDR2 is YFSETQ. The CDR3 length is 15 residues.